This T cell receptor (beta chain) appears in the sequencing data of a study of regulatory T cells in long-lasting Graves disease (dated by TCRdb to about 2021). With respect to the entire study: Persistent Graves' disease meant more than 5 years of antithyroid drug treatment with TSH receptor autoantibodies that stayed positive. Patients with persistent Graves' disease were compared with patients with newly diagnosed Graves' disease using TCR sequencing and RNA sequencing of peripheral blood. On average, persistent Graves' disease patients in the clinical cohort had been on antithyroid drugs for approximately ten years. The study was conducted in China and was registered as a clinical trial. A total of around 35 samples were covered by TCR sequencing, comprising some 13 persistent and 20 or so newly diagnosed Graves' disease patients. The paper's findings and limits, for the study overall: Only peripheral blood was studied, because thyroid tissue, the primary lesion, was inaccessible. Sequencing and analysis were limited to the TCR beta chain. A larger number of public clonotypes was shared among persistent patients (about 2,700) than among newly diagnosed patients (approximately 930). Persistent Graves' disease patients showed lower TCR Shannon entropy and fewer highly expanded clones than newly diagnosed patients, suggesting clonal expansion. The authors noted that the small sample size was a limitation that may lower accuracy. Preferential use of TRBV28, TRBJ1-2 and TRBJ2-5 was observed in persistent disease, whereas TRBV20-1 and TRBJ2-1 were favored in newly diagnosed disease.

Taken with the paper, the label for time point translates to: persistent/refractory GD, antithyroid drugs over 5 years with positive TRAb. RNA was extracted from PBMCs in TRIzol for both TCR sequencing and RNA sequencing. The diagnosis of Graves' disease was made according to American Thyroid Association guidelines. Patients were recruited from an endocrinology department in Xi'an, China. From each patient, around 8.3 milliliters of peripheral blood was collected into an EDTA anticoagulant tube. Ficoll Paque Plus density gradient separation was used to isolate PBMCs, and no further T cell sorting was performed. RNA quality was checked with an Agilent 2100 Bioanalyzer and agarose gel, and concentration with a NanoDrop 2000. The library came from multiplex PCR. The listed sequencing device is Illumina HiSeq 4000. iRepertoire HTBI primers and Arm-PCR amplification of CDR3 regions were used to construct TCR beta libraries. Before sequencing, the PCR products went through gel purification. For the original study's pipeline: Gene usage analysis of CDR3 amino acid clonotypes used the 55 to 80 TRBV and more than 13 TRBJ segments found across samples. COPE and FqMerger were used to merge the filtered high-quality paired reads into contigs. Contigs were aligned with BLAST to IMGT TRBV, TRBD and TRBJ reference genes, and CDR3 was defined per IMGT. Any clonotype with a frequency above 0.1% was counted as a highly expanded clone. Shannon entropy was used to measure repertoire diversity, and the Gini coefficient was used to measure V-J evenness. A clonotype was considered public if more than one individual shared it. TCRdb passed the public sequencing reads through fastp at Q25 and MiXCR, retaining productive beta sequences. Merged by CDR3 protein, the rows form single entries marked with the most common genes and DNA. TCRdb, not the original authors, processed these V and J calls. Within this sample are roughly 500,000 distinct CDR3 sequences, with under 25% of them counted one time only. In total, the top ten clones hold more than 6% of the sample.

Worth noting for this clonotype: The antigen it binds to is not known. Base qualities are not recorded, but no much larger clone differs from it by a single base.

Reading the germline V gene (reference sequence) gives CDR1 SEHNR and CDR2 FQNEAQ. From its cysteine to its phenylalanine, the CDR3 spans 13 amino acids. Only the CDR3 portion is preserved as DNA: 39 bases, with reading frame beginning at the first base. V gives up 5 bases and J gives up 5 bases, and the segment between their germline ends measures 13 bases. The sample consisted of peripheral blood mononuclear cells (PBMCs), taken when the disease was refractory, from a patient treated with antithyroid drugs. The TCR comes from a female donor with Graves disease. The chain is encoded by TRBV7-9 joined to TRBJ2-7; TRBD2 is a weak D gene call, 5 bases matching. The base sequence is TGTGCCAGCAGCCCGCGCCTCGGGAACGAGCAGTACTTC. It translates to CASSPRLGNEQYF.